The 25 T cell receptor beta chains in this list originate from one sample, sequenced in a study of cytomegalovirus exposure and HLA in healthy donors. Researchers ran the PCR with 60 Vbeta and 13 Jbeta primers. Here immunoSEQ multiplex PCR was the method, and the copy in TCRdb shows in-frame clones only, minus some. The sample shows some 140,000 clones, about four fifths of them seen only once. Sequenced sample: PBMCs. The source of these receptors is a male donor in good health and CMV-seronegative.

This chain links TRBV9 with TRBJ2-2, with 8 bases lining up with TRBD1. The CDR3 consists of 16 residues. CDR1 and CDR2 (germline): SGDLS, YYNGEE. The J segment lost 6 bases and the V segment lost 0 bases, leaving 7 bases of the junction unmatched. The CDR3 nucleotides are TGTGCCAGCAGCGTAGGCGTGAAACAGGGGGCCGGGGAGCTGTTTTTT. Its translation: CASSVGVKQGAGELFF.

The chain joins TRBV29-1 to TRBJ2-7; 12 bases are a match to TRBD1. The CDR3 has 14 amino acids. Unmatched junction bases numbered 1, after V lost 1 base and J lost 3 bases. Germline loops: CDR1 SQVTM, CDR2 ANQGSEA. The CDR3 DNA is TGCAGCGTTGAAGGGGACAGGGGGCTCTACGAGCAGTACTTC. Translating it yields CSVEGDRGLYEQYF.

This chain uses TRBV5-1 with TRBJ2-7; maybe TRBD2 (5 bases). The CDR3 is 14 residues long. V gave up 4 bases and J gave up 2 bases, with 13 bases separating them. Germline loops: CDR1 SGHRS, CDR2 YFSETQ. Written as DNA, the CDR3 is TGCGCCAGCAGCCAGTGGGGAGAGCCCTACGAGCAGTACTTC. It encodes CASSQWGEPYEQYF. The variable domain in full, completed from reference TRBV5-1 and TRBJ2-7, reads KAGVTQTPRYLIKTRGQQVTLSCSPISGHRSVSWYQQTPGQGLQFLFEYFSETQRNKGNFPGRFSGRQFSNSRSEMNVSTLELGDSALYLCASSQWGEPYEQYFGPGTRLTVT.

The rearrangement uses TRBV2 and TRBJ2-7; TRBD2 agrees at 8 bases. The germline V gene has CDR1 SNHLY and CDR2 FYNNEI. The CDR3 sequence is 15 residues long. V lost 3 bases, J lost 3 bases, and 7 bases stayed unmatched. CDR3 sequence reads: CASSDGIGGVYEQYF. CDR3 nucleotides: TGTGCCAGCAGTGACGGTATCGGGGGGGTCTACGAGCAGTACTTC.

J is TRBJ2-1 and V is TRBV30, with 9 bases identical to TRBD2. CDR3 length: 16 amino acids. CDR1 and CDR2 (germline): GTSNPN, SVGIG (reference sequence). V shed 2 bases and J 8 bases; nucleotides not matched to a gene: 13. CDR3 bases: TGTGCCTGGAGTTTAGGGCTCGCGGGGGGGCGGTATGAGCAGTTCTTC. Translated, it gives CAWSLGLAGGRYEQFF.

V gene TRBV25-1 combines with J gene TRBJ1-4; unclear D gene. Deletions cut 3 bases from V and 7 bases from J, with 15 bases between. CDR1 and CDR2 from the germline V gene are MGHDK and SYGVNS. The CDR3 has 15 residues. This chain's CDR3 is CASSDQRSSGEKLFF. In nucleotides, the CDR3 is TGTGCCAGCAGTGATCAGAGGTCATCGGGTGAAAAACTGTTTTTT. The variable domain in full, with the rest retrieved from reference TRBV25-1 and TRBJ1-4, is EADIYQTPRYLVIGTGKKITLECSQTMGHDKMYWYQQDPGMELHLIHYSYGVNSTEKGDLSSESTVSRIRTEHFPLTLESARPSHTSQYLCASSDQRSSGEKLFFGSGTQLSVL.

V is TRBV30 and J is TRBJ1-2, with 9 bases aligning to TRBD1. The CDR3 totals 13 residues. The J segment lost 2 bases and the V segment lost 8 bases, leaving 6 bases of the junction unmatched. The germline V gene encodes CDR1 GTSNPN and CDR2 SVGIG (reference sequence). Written as DNA, the CDR3 is TGTGCCCACTACAGGGGGCAAAACTATGGCTACACCTTC. Its translation is CAHYRGQNYGYTF.

The chain joins TRBV2 to TRBJ1-6; no definite D call. The germline V gene encodes CDR1 SNHLY and CDR2 FYNNEI. The CDR3 totals 16 residues. V was cut by 6 bases and J by 4 bases, with 16 bases left in between. The CDR3 loop reads CASSASGRPYNSPLHF. CDR3 sequence (DNA): TGTGCCAGCAGCGCTTCTGGGCGACCTTATAATTCACCCCTCCACTTT. Full variable domain (missing parts from reference TRBV2 and TRBJ1-6): EPEVTQTPSHQVTQMGQEVILRCVPISNHLYFYWYRQILGQKVEFLVSFYNNEISEKSEIFDDQFSVERPDGSNFTLKIRSTKLEDSAMYFCASSASGRPYNSPLHFGNGTRLTVT.

The genes are TRBV5-1 and TRBJ2-7; D possibly corresponds to TRBD1 (8 bases). Per the germline V gene, CDR1 is SGHRS and CDR2 is YFSETQ. V was clipped by 4 bases and J by 6 bases, with 14 bases between them. The CDR3 has 13 residues. In DNA form, the CDR3 reads TGCGCCAGCAGCACGACAGGGGAGGGCGAGCAGTACTTC. Translation: CASSTTGEGEQYF.

The V call is TRBV7-2, the J call TRBJ2-1; TRBD2 agrees at 14 bases. V was pared by 2 bases and J by 2 bases, with 5 bases of the junction left unmatched. The germline gives CDR1 SGHTA, CDR2 FQGNSA. This CDR3 contains 18 residues. CDR3 nucleotide sequence: TGTGCCAGCAGCTTATCCGGGACTAGCGGGGGCGCCTACAATGAGCAGTTCTTC. This gives the protein CASSLSGTSGGAYNEQFF.

The chain combines TRBV19 with TRBJ2-7, with D tentatively TRBD1 (6 bases). V lost 5 bases and J 7 bases, leaving 21 bases between the germline ends. This CDR3 region has 15 residues. Looked up from germline, CDR1 is LNHDA and CDR2 is SQIVND (reference sequence). The CDR3 DNA reads as TGTGCCAGTAGTCTCCCGGGCAGGGGACCTCGGGAGCAGTACTTC. It translates to CASSLPGRGPREQYF.

The rearrangement joins TRBV10-2 to TRBJ2-1, with TRBD2 matching 11 bases. J was trimmed by 0 bases and V by 3 bases; bases with no gene match: 10. The germline V gene encodes CDR1 WSHSY and CDR2 SAAADI. CDR3 length: 19 residues. DNA for the CDR3: TGCGCCAGCAGTGATAATGGGGTAGCGGGGGGGCCCTCCTACAATGAGCAGTTCTTC. Translating it yields CASSDNGVAGGPSYNEQFF.

This clone has a handful of counts. The genes are TRBV5-4 and TRBJ1-1; possibly TRBD1 for D (6 bases). CDR3 length: 14 residues. Trimming removed 1 base at V and 6 bases at J, with 13 bases between. The germline V gene has CDR1 SGHNT and CDR2 YYREEE (reference sequence). The CDR3 loop reads CASSLTAQGSEAFF. CDR3 bases: TGTGCCAGCAGCTTGACGGCTCAGGGGTCTGAAGCTTTCTTT.

This rearrangement joins TRBV4-3 to TRBJ1-5; 7 nucleotides align to TRBD1. J gave up 7 bases and V 3 bases, and 9 bases lay outside the gene matches. CDR3 length: 15 amino acids. The germline CDR1 and CDR2 sequences are LGHNA and YSLEER. CDR3 DNA: TGCGCCAGCAGCCACCTTAGACAGGGTAGCCAGCCCCAGCATTTT. Translation: CASSHLRQGSQPQHF.

CDR3 nucleotide sequence: TGTGCCAGCAGCTCCAAGGGGCAATCGTATCCTAATGAGCAGTTCTTC. Residues: CASSSKGQSYPNEQFF. This rearrangement joins TRBV27 to TRBJ2-1, with D perhaps matching TRBD1 (5 bases). Trimming shortened V by 6 bases and J by 7 bases, and 22 bases separated the two germline ends. This CDR3 has 16 amino acids. Germline V CDR1 and CDR2: MNHEY, SMNVEV (reference sequence).

The rearrangement joins TRBV10-3 to TRBJ1-1, with a possible D match to TRBD1 (5 bases). The germline gives CDR1 ENHRY, CDR2 SYGVKD. CDR3 length equals 13 residues. V dropped 2 bases and J dropped 10 bases, with 14 bases sitting between them. CDR3 sequence (DNA): TGTGCCATCAGTGAGGGGACCGCCGGGGGAGCTTTCTTT. This codes for CAISEGTAGGAFF.

The count of this clone is one. The rearrangement links TRBV5-8 to TRBJ2-1; D is perhaps TRBD2 (6 bases). The V gene's germline CDR1 is SGHTS and CDR2 YDEGEE. The V end lost 2 bases, the J end lost 0 bases, and 12 bases lay between the germline ends. CDR3 size: 16 residues. DNA for the CDR3: TGTGCCAGCAGCTTCCGCGGGACTCGCTCCTACAATGAGCAGTTCTTC. This gives the protein CASSFRGTRSYNEQFF.

The chain joins TRBV5-6 to TRBJ2-3; 8 positions agree with TRBD1. The CDR3 has 13 residues. Germline trimming cut 4 bases from V and 5 bases from J; bases unmatched to any gene: 3. CDR1 is SGHDT and CDR2 is YYEEEE in the germline V gene. The CDR3 sequence: CASSQGARDTQYF. CDR3 nucleotides: TGTGCCAGCAGCCAGGGGGCCCGAGATACGCAGTATTTT. Together with reference TRBV5-6 and TRBJ2-3, the CDR3 gives the full variable domain: DAGVTQSPTHLIKTRGQQVTLRCSPKSGHDTVSWYQQALGQGPQFIFQYYEEEERQRGNFPDRFSGHQFPNYSSELNVNALLLGDSALYLCASSQGARDTQYFGPGTRLTVL.

J is TRBJ2-5 and V is TRBV27, with TRBD2 identical over 9 bases. The CDR3 covers 15 residues. J was trimmed by 2 bases and V by 6 bases; bases with no gene match: 7. CDR1 and CDR2 from the germline V gene are MNHEY and SMNVEV (reference sequence). CDR3 bases: TGTGCCAGCAGCCGGCTCCTAGCGGGGCAAGAGACCCAGTACTTC. Amino acid sequence: CASSRLLAGQETQYF.

The J gene is TRBJ2-7, the V gene TRBV7-2, with 9 nucleotides matching TRBD2. CDR3 length equals 15 residues. Germline values: CDR1 SGHTA, CDR2 FQGNSA. The trim removed 1 base at V and 2 bases at J, leaving 3 bases unmatched. In nucleotides, the CDR3 is TGTGCCAGCAGCTTAGACCCTAGCGGGGCCTACGAGCAGTACTTC. It is translated as CASSLDPSGAYEQYF.

The gene calls are TRBV7-8 and TRBJ2-7; a possible D gene is TRBD1 (5 bases). The CDR3 covers 17 residues. The germline CDR1 and CDR2 sequences are SGHVS and FQNEAQ. Trimming left V 1 base short and J 0 bases short, with 16 bases between. The CDR3: CASSLGFRAFSSYEQYF. DNA of the CDR3: TGTGCCAGCAGCTTAGGCTTCAGGGCTTTCAGCTCCTACGAGCAGTACTTC.

The chain links TRBV2 to TRBJ1-2; D not certain. The V gene's germline CDR1 is SNHLY and CDR2 FYNNEI. V lost 10 bases and J lost 6, with 21 bases in between. CDR3 size: 14 residues. CDR3 nucleotide sequence: TGTGCCACCCCCCGGGCAGGAGGATACGATGGCTACACCTTC. Its translation is CATPRAGGYDGYTF.

This clone was picked up a small number of times. The gene calls are TRBV2 and TRBJ1-4; maybe TRBD1 (5 bases). The length of the CDR3 is 13 residues. Trimming took off 6 bases at V and 6 bases at J, with 11 bases between the two ends. Germline V gene lookup returns CDR1 SNHLY and CDR2 FYNNEI. This CDR3 is CASSPPGDEKLFF. The CDR3 DNA follows: TGTGCCAGCAGCCCCCCGGGGGATGAAAAACTGTTTTTT.

This chain uses TRBV5-1 with TRBJ2-1; 8 bases are shared with TRBD1. Germline CDR1 reads SGHRS; CDR2 reads YFSETQ. The CDR3 extends over 16 amino acids. V lost 7 bases to trimming and J lost 4 bases; unmatched junction nucleotides: 13. The CDR3 spells CASLWGAGGGYNEQFF. In nucleotides, the CDR3 is TGCGCCAGCCTCTGGGGCGCAGGGGGCGGGTACAATGAGCAGTTCTTC.

V gene TRBV15 combines with J gene TRBJ2-1; 14 positions agree with TRBD2. Germline V lookup: CDR1 LNHNV, CDR2 YYDKDF (reference sequence). Germline trimming cut 0 bases from V and 0 bases from J; bases unmatched to any gene: 1. CDR3 length: 18 residues. The CDR3: CATSRDGTSGSSYNEQFF. In DNA, the CDR3 is TGTGCCACCAGCAGAGATGGGACTAGCGGGAGCTCCTACAATGAGCAGTTCTTC.